This TCR beta chain stems from a study of control samples from healthy donors and cancer patients. TCRdb's table, derived via immunoSEQ multiplex PCR, lists solely in-frame clones and lacks some. The sample has 90,000 to 120,000 clones, 70% to 85% seen once. Trimming shortened V by 5 bases and J by 0 bases, and 26 bases separated the two germline ends. CDR3 length: 20 amino acids. Per the germline V gene, CDR1 is SGHNT and CDR2 is YENEEA. The V gene is TRBV11-3, the J gene TRBJ1-5; D is perhaps TRBD1 (6 bases). The TCR sequence derives from a young man in good health. What was sequenced was blood. CDR3 sequence (DNA): TGTGCCAGCAGCCATAACGCAACAGGGAAAAAACTAAATAGCAATCAGCCCCAGCATTTT. Encoded protein: CASSHNATGKKLNSNQPQHF.